This TCR beta chain derives from a study of blood T cell repertoires in COVID-19. About the study: Samples representing acute and convalescent COVID-19 were sourced from the United States, Italy and Spain. T cells, B-cell-depleted T cells, or PBMCs provided the cDNA or gDNA that served as material.

CDR1 and CDR2 (germline): SGHRS, YFSETQ. CDR3 length equals 14 residues. Trimming cost V 1 base and J 0 bases, with 8 bases left between them. Original handling: The authors estimated nucleated cell counts from reference gene primer amplification. Repertoires were generated with immunoSEQ multiplex PCR, while TCRdb's copy carries only in-frame clones and drops some. That table furnishes V, J and clone size, whereas the DNA furnished D and trimming. The profile shows roughly 150,000 clones, about 81% of them singletons. V and J are TRBV5-1 and TRBJ2-7; D unclear. This clonotype was obtained from an elderly woman with acute or convalescent COVID-19. Sequenced sample: peripheral blood. The CDR3 sequence is CASSLSASSYEQYF. The CDR3 DNA reads as TGCGCCAGCAGCTTGAGTGCGAGCTCCTACGAGCAGTACTTC.